The 32 T cell receptor beta chains presented below share a single source sample, sequenced in a study of OX40 agonist ivuxolimab in advanced cancers. The data were produced by immunoSEQ multiplex PCR, yet TCRdb's version contains in-frame clones alone and is incomplete. Of approximately 47,000 clones listed, roughly 90% were seen once; the top ten hold about 45%. Sequencing was performed on CD4+ or CD8+ T cells sorted from blood, taken in a trial of the OX40 agonist ivuxolimab. The receptors originated from an adult with an advanced solid tumor such as melanoma, head and neck, liver or kidney cancer.

The chain employs TRBV7-6 and TRBJ2-3, with 8 bases aligning to TRBD2. This CDR3 spans 17 amino acids. CDR1 and CDR2 (germline): SGHVS, FNYEAQ. With 6 bases clipped from V and 4 bases from J, the junction kept 15 bases outside the gene matches. The chain's CDR3 is CASSPPGGTRGSDTQYF. In DNA, the CDR3 is TGTGCCAGCAGTCCCCCGGGTGGGACTAGGGGTTCAGATACGCAGTATTTT. The full variable domain, in which reference TRBV7-6 and TRBJ2-3 provide the parts outside the CDR3, is GAGVSQSPRYKVTKRGQDVALRCDPISGHVSLYWYRQALGQGPEFLTYFNYEAQQDKSGLPNDRFSAERPEGSISTLTIQRTEQRDSAMYRCASSPPGGTRGSDTQYFGPGTRLTVL.

The V and J genes are TRBV4-3 and TRBJ2-3; no definite D call. CDR1 and CDR2 (germline): LGHNA, YSLEER. This CDR3 comprises 13 residues. V was clipped by 4 bases and J by 4 bases, with 9 bases between them. CDR3 amino acids: CASSPYRADTQYF. CDR3 DNA sequence: TGCGCCAGCAGCCCCTACCGGGCAGATACGCAGTATTTT.

The CDR3 nucleotides read TGTGCCATCGGTGCAGCAGGGGCCTCCTACGAGCAGTACTTC. Residues: CAIGAAGASYEQYF. J is TRBJ2-7 and V is TRBV10-3; the D gene is possibly TRBD1 (6 bases). Germline V CDR1 and CDR2: ENHRY, SYGVKD. Trimming took off 8 bases at V and 0 bases at J, with 14 bases between the two ends. This CDR3 has 14 amino acids.

The CDR3 DNA follows: TGTGCCACCAGCAGAGATTTTGCGGGCACAGATACGCAGTATTTT. It yields the protein CATSRDFAGTDTQYF. The V call is TRBV15, the J call TRBJ2-3; D is uncertain. Germline CDR1 reads LNHNV; CDR2 reads YYDKDF (reference sequence). The germline V and J ends were trimmed by 0 bases and 1 base, with 8 bases remaining between them. The CDR3 sequence is 15 residues long. The entire variable domain, with the rest obtained from reference TRBV15 and TRBJ2-3, is as follows: DAMVIQNPRYQVTQFGKPVTLSCSQTLNHNVMYWYQQKSSQAPKLLFHYYDKDFNNEADTPDNFQSRRPNTSFCFLDIRSPGLGDTAMYLCATSRDFAGTDTQYFGPGTRLTVL.

The gene calls are TRBV19 and TRBJ1-5; TRBD1 might be the D (5 bases). The V gene's germline CDR1 is LNHDA and CDR2 SQIVND (reference sequence). V was trimmed by 1 base and J by 6 bases, leaving 7 bases between them. The CDR3 contains 13 residues. CDR3 sequence (DNA): TGTGCCAGTAGTATAGTTGGGGGTCAGCCCCAGCATTTT. Its protein product is CASSIVGGQPQHF.

The chain combines TRBV7-6 with TRBJ2-2, with TRBD2 identical over 7 bases. Trimming cost V 2 bases and J 3 bases; bases outside gene matches: 9. CDR1 and CDR2 (germline): SGHVS, FNYEAQ. This CDR3 is built from 17 residues. The CDR3 coding sequence is TGTGCCAGCAGCTTAAGCCAGCGGGGCTATTACACCGGGGAGCTGTTTTTT. It translates to CASSLSQRGYYTGELFF.

This sequence joins TRBV19 and TRBJ2-2, with 7 nucleotides matching TRBD1. The germline V gene has CDR1 LNHDA and CDR2 SQIVND (reference sequence). J lost 7 bases, V lost 11 bases, and 7 bases had no gene match. This CDR3 is built from 12 residues. The DNA for the CDR3 is TGTGCCGTAGACAGGGTTGGCGGGGAGCTGTTTTTT. It translates to CAVDRVGGELFF.

For the CDR3, the DNA is TGTGCCATCAGTGAGCGGACGGGACACGAGCAGTACTTC. This encodes CAISERTGHEQYF. The chain is built from TRBV10-3 and TRBJ2-7; D is possibly TRBD1 or TRBD2 (5 bases each). The V and J ends lost 2 bases and 5 bases respectively, with 10 bases between them. The germline CDR1 and CDR2 sequences are ENHRY and SYGVKD. This CDR3 contains 13 residues.

This chain joins TRBV28 and TRBJ1-6; D is uncertain. V lost 2 bases to trimming and J lost 11 bases, with 10 bases between them. Germline V gene data show CDR1 as MDHEN and CDR2 as SYDVKM. This CDR3 contains 13 residues. The CDR3 DNA sequence: TGTGCCAGCAGTTTAGTTCTATTAACACCCCTCCACTTT. Encoded protein: CASSLVLLTPLHF.

The chain couples TRBV6-5 to TRBJ2-5; D is unresolved. Trimming removed 6 bases from V and 2 bases from J, with 7 bases in between. The CDR3 is made up of 12 amino acids. Looked up from germline, CDR1 is MNHEY and CDR2 is SVGAGI. The CDR3 here is CASSLGQETQYF. The CDR3 DNA is TGTGCCAGCAGCTTGGGGCAAGAGACCCAGTACTTC.

This clone was detected once. The chain carries TRBV19 and TRBJ2-7; D is possibly TRBD1 (7 bases). The CDR3 has 14 amino acids. The V end was cut by 1 base, the J end by 3 bases, with 10 bases between. Germline assignment: CDR1 LNHDA and CDR2 SQIVND (reference sequence). The CDR3: CASSIGQGGYEQYF. The CDR3 DNA reads TGTGCCAGTAGTATAGGCCAGGGGGGCTACGAGCAGTACTTC.

V usage is TRBV10-3 and J usage is TRBJ2-7; TRBD2 is a possible D gene (5 bases). The V gene lost 4 bases and the J gene lost 5 bases, with 9 bases spanning the gap. The CDR3 runs 12 residues. Germline V gene data show CDR1 as ENHRY and CDR2 as SYGVKD. The CDR3 here is CAISGLRDEQYF. CDR3 DNA: TGTGCCATCAGTGGTTTGCGGGACGAGCAGTACTTC.

This clone came up once. The rearrangement links TRBV6-5 to TRBJ2-5, with 9 positions matching TRBD1. With the DNA end fitting TRBJ2-7 better, the J assignment may be wrong. CDR3 length: 14 amino acids. Germline CDR1 and CDR2: MNHEY and SVGAGI. Here the CDR3 reads CASGVGQGFYEQYF. CDR3 bases: TGTGCCAGCGGGGTAGGACAGGGGTTCTACGAGCAGTACTTC.

CDR3 residues: CASSSSTGTGSDEQFF. The CDR3 nucleotides are TGTGCCAGCAGTTCCTCGACTGGGACAGGTTCCGATGAGCAGTTCTTC. J is TRBJ2-1 and V is TRBV4-2; TRBD1 agrees at 8 bases. Unmatched junction bases numbered 15, after V lost 6 bases and J lost 8 bases. The germline V gene encodes CDR1 LGHNA and CDR2 YNFKEQ. CDR3 length equals 16 residues.

In its sample, this clone was seen a few times. The chain uses TRBV10-1 and TRBJ2-7; 10 nucleotides match TRBD1. With V trimmed by 4 bases and J by 3 bases, 6 bases remained unmatched. Germline CDR1 is WNHNN and CDR2 is SYGVQD (reference sequence). CDR3 length: 15 amino acids. CDR3 nucleotides: TGCGCCAGCAGTGGGGCGGGACAGGGGAACTACGAGCAGTACTTC. Its translation is CASSGAGQGNYEQYF.

The rearrangement joins TRBV19 to TRBJ1-2, with 10 bases aligning to TRBD1. CDR1 is LNHDA, CDR2 SQIVND, per germline (reference sequence). This CDR3 is built from 15 residues. J gave up 4 bases and V 5 bases, and 7 bases lay outside the gene matches. Here the CDR3 DNA reads TGTGCCAGTAGTGTAGGGACAGGGGCGAGCTATGGCTACACCTTC. Its translation is CASSVGTGASYGYTF. The full variable domain, in which reference TRBV19 and TRBJ1-2 provide the parts outside the CDR3, is DGGITQSPKYLFRKEGQNVTLSCEQNLNHDAMYWYRQDPGQGLRLIYYSQIVNDFQKGDIAEGYSVSREKKESFPLTVTSAQKNPTAFYLCASSVGTGASYGYTFGSGTRLTVV.

The rearrangement links TRBV5-1 to TRBJ2-5, with unresolved D. The CDR3 has 13 amino acids. V was shortened by 4 bases and J by 5 bases, with 12 bases between the two germline ends. Germline assignment: CDR1 SGHRS and CDR2 YFSETQ. The CDR3 DNA reads as TGCGCCAGCAGCCCGCCCAGTCCTGAGACCCAGTACTTC. It yields the protein CASSPPSPETQYF.

This clone was seen only once. The V gene is TRBV5-1, the J gene TRBJ2-7; D is unclear. The CDR3 spans 13 residues. V was pared by 0 bases and J by 3 bases, with 7 bases between. Germline lookup yields CDR1 SGHRS and CDR2 YFSETQ. The CDR3 spells CASSLESSYEQYF. CDR3 DNA: TGCGCCAGCAGCTTGGAATCCAGCTACGAGCAGTACTTC.

This chain joins TRBV7-9 and TRBJ2-3, with unresolved D. In germline, CDR1 is SEHNR, CDR2 FQNEAQ (reference sequence). This CDR3 spans 11 amino acids. The V end lost 11 bases, the J end lost 0 bases, and 6 bases lay between the germline ends. In DNA, the CDR3 is TGTGCCTACACTAGCACAGATACGCAGTATTTT. Amino acid sequence: CAYTSTDTQYF.

The genes are TRBV9 and TRBJ2-3, with D perhaps given as TRBD1 or TRBD2 (5 bases each). This CDR3 has 13 residues. The V gene lost 0 bases and the J gene lost 4 bases, with 6 bases spanning the gap. The germline gives CDR1 SGDLS, CDR2 YYNGEE. The CDR3 here is CASSVGGADTQYF. CDR3 DNA: TGTGCCAGCAGCGTAGGAGGGGCAGATACGCAGTATTTT.

The chain employs TRBV1 and TRBJ2-2; the table gives TRBD2 as D, unverified against the DNA. TRBV1 corresponds to a pseudogene. The CDR3 covers 19 residues. The CDR3: CTSSQESLAGGQNTGELFF. The CDR3 bases are TGCACCAGCAGCCAAGAATCACTAGCGGGGGGGCAAAACACCGGGGAGCTGTTTTTT.

The V gene is TRBV30, the J gene TRBJ1-6, with a weak D call TRBD1 (5 bases). The V and J ends lost 4 bases and 9 bases respectively, with 13 bases between them. The germline gives CDR1 GTSNPN, CDR2 SVGIG (reference sequence). The CDR3 loop spans 13 amino acids. CDR3 DNA: TGTGCCTGGACGGGGGGTGGTGGTTCACCCCTCCACTTT. Its protein product is CAWTGGGGSPLHF.

On this clone: Different DNA sequences within this sample yield the same CDR3. The rearrangement links TRBV30 to TRBJ1-5; 10 nucleotides align to TRBD1. J was trimmed by 4 bases and V by 1 base; bases with no gene match: 4. The CDR3 loop spans 15 amino acids. CDR1 GTSNPN and CDR2 SVGIG come from the germline V gene (reference sequence). The CDR3, as DNA: TGTGCCTGGAGTGGGGGACAGGGGTCTAATCAGCCCCAGCATTTT. Its protein product is CAWSGGQGSNQPQHF.

The gene calls are TRBV5-6 and TRBJ1-4; weak D call: TRBD1 (5 bases). The CDR3 length is 17 residues. Between the trimmed V and J ends, which lost 0 bases and 7 bases, there was a span of 19 bases. Germline-derived CDR1 and CDR2 are SGHDT and YYEEEE. CDR3 amino acids: CASSLEQMGVAGEKLFF. The CDR3, as DNA: TGTGCCAGCAGCTTGGAACAGATGGGGGTTGCCGGTGAAAAACTGTTTTTT.

The rearrangement joins TRBV27 to TRBJ2-2; TRBD1 might be the D (5 bases). Germline V lookup: CDR1 MNHEY, CDR2 SMNVEV (reference sequence). CDR3 length: 16 residues. Trimming took 5 bases from V and 5 from J, leaving 18 bases between them. The DNA of the CDR3 is TGTGCCAGCAGTCCCCAGACAGCCCTTCTAACCGGGGAGCTGTTTTTT. Its protein product is CASSPQTALLTGELFF.

This chain connects TRBV7-2 to TRBJ2-3; 12 positions agree with TRBD2. CDR1 is SGHTA, CDR2 FQGNSA, per germline. The CDR3 covers 15 residues. J lost 4 bases, V lost 8 bases, and 7 bases had no gene match. CDR3 sequence reads: CASALLAGGADTQYF. CDR3 nucleotides: TGTGCCAGCGCCCTGCTAGCGGGGGGGGCAGATACGCAGTATTTT.

The chain is built from TRBV5-1 and TRBJ2-3, with TRBD1 matching over 7 bases. Trimming at V came to 0 bases and at J to 3 bases, leaving 10 bases not matched to a gene. The CDR3 loop spans 17 amino acids. CDR1 is SGHRS, CDR2 YFSETQ, per germline. The CDR3 nucleotides are TGCGCCAGCAGCTTGGATTCTCCAGGGGGTTGGACAGATACGCAGTATTTT. It encodes CASSLDSPGGWTDTQYF.

The CDR3 DNA follows: TGTGCCAGCAGCTTAAGGGCCGGGGAGCTGTTTTTT. Its translation is CASSLRAGELFF. The chain employs TRBV7-2 and TRBJ2-2; D remains unclear. CDR3 length equals 12 residues. The V end lost 2 bases, the J end lost 6 bases, and 4 bases lay between the germline ends. In germline, CDR1 is SGHTA, CDR2 FQGNSA.

The chain carries TRBV4-1 and TRBJ2-7; D not certain. Between the trimmed V and J ends, which lost 0 bases and 3 bases, there was a span of 12 bases. Germline V gene sequence: CDR1 MGHRA, CDR2 YSYEKL. The CDR3 is 15 residues long. CDR3 loop: CASSQEPAGLYEQYF. CDR3 in DNA: TGCGCCAGCAGCCAAGAGCCGGCAGGTCTCTACGAGCAGTACTTC.

The J gene is TRBJ2-1, the V gene TRBV6-1, with 9 bases identical to TRBD2. The CDR3 has 15 residues. Losses at the gene ends were 4 bases for V and 6 bases for J; bases not matched to a gene: 7. Germline V lookup: CDR1 MNHNS, CDR2 SASEGT. The CDR3 sequence: CASSAPAGGGNEQFF. The CDR3 DNA reads TGTGCCAGCAGTGCCCCAGCGGGGGGAGGCAATGAGCAGTTCTTC.

This rearrangement joins TRBV7-6 to TRBJ2-5; 11 bases match TRBD2. CDR1 and CDR2 (germline): SGHVS, FNYEAQ. V was clipped by 3 bases and J by 5 bases; unmatched bases: 5. The CDR3 runs to 15 residues. The CDR3 region has the DNA TGTGCCAGCAGCTTTAGCGGGGGGGCCCAGGAGACCCAGTACTTC. It yields the protein CASSFSGGAQETQYF.

This clone was seen just once. J is TRBJ2-5 and V is TRBV7-9; 10 bases match TRBD2. The ends lost 5 bases at V and 1 base at J; junction bases unmatched: 10. The CDR3 totals 17 residues. Germline loops: CDR1 SEHNR, CDR2 FQNEAQ (reference sequence). This chain's CDR3 is CASSPLVAGGLQETQYF. In DNA, the CDR3 is TGTGCCAGCAGCCCCCTGGTAGCGGGGGGCCTCCAAGAGACCCAGTACTTC.